The 18 T cell receptor beta chains given below trace back to one sample, sequenced in a study of T cell changes during pregnancy in multiple sclerosis (dated by TCRdb to about 2019). Library preparation used the immunoSEQ multiplex PCR assay. TCRdb retrieved this table from immuneACCESS and kept in-frame rearrangements only. Not all clones are present; in checked studies, unresolved V genes account for under half, and no reason is known for the remainder. The sample table records 55,000 to 70,000 clones; approximately 89% of these occur just once. The top ten clones comprise under 2% of the sample. This specimen was peripheral blood, taken after pregnancy. The receptors were gathered from a female donor with multiple sclerosis, enrolled in a pregnancy study.

The V and J genes are TRBV28 and TRBJ1-5; D possibly corresponds to TRBD1 (6 bases). CDR3 size: 16 residues. Germline V gene lookup returns CDR1 MDHEN and CDR2 SYDVKM. V lost 8 bases to trimming and J lost 2 bases, with 19 bases between them. The DNA for the CDR3 is TGTGCCAGCCAATACCAGTCAGGGGTACGCAATCAGCCCCAGCATTTT. Translation: CASQYQSGVRNQPQHF.

The chain links TRBV27 to TRBJ1-2; weak D call: TRBD1 (5 bases). V was shortened by 1 base and J by 2 bases, with 14 bases between the two germline ends. CDR3 length: 16 residues. Germline CDR1 reads MNHEY; CDR2 reads SMNVEV (reference sequence). The CDR3 DNA reads TGTGCCAGCAGTTTATTGTTCCAGGGTAAGAACTATGGCTACACCTTC. Residues: CASSLLFQGKNYGYTF.

This clone was seen once. The V gene is TRBV6-5, the J gene TRBJ1-5; D may be TRBD1 (6 bases). V dropped 5 bases and J dropped 5 bases, with 16 bases sitting between them. This CDR3 contains 15 residues. Germline lookup yields CDR1 MNHEY and CDR2 SVGAGI. The CDR3 region is CASSIPTGRDQPQHF. For the CDR3, the DNA is TGTGCCAGCAGTATCCCTACAGGGCGAGATCAGCCCCAGCATTTT.

V and J are TRBV27 and TRBJ1-1; unclear D gene. Germline-derived CDR1 and CDR2 are MNHEY and SMNVEV (reference sequence). The CDR3 is 12 residues long. Trimming pared 6 bases from V and 7 bases from J, leaving 12 bases between. DNA of the CDR3: TGTGCCAGCAGGACCGCGGTGAGTGAAGCTTTCTTT. Its translation is CASRTAVSEAFF.

The chain recombines TRBV10-1 with TRBJ2-5; 10 bases are shared with TRBD1. This CDR3 region has 18 residues. CDR1 WNHNN and CDR2 SYGVQD come from the germline V gene (reference sequence). V lost 7 bases to trimming and J lost 1 base; unmatched junction nucleotides: 15. The CDR3 bases are TGCGCCAGCATTCGAACGGGACAGGGGTTGTTGGTCCAAGAGACCCAGTACTTC. As protein: CASIRTGQGLLVQETQYF.

The chain combines TRBV5-1 with TRBJ1-1; weak D call: TRBD1 (5 bases). Germline V gives CDR1 SGHRS, CDR2 YFSETQ. V lost 0 bases and J 5 bases, leaving 11 bases between the germline ends. The CDR3 extends over 14 amino acids. As DNA, the CDR3 is TGCGCCAGCAGCTTGGATCCGGGGGAGACTGAAGCTTTCTTT. It encodes CASSLDPGETEAFF.

The chain joins TRBV6-5 to TRBJ1-1; tentative D call: TRBD1 (6 bases). The V end was cut by 2 bases, the J end by 6 bases, with 16 bases between. Germline V lookup: CDR1 MNHEY, CDR2 SVGAGI. This CDR3 comprises 15 residues. The CDR3 region is CASSYGGGGVSEAFF. CDR3 nucleotides: TGTGCCAGCAGTTACGGGGGAGGGGGAGTATCTGAAGCTTTCTTT.

This chain's CDR3 is CASSLDSQARNQPQHF. The CDR3 DNA reads as TGTGCCAGCAGCTTAGATTCACAGGCTCGCAATCAGCCCCAGCATTTT. V usage is TRBV7-2 and J usage is TRBJ1-5; D is perhaps TRBD1 (5 bases). Germline-derived CDR1 and CDR2 are SGHTA and FQGNSA. Trimming left V 1 base short and J 2 bases short, with 12 bases between. The CDR3 loop spans 16 amino acids.

The chain joins TRBV9 to TRBJ1-1, with D unresolved. CDR1 is SGDLS and CDR2 is YYNGEE in the germline V gene. The CDR3 is 13 residues long. The V end lost 5 bases, the J end lost 9 bases, and 17 bases lay between the germline ends. The CDR3 nucleotides read TGTGCCAGCAGTGCCGGGAGAGACGTCAAAGCTTTCTTT. It encodes CASSAGRDVKAFF.

The chain is built from TRBV6-1 and TRBJ1-3; 10 bases line up with TRBD1. The trim removed 11 bases at V and 4 bases at J, leaving 8 bases unmatched. CDR3 length: 14 amino acids. The V gene's germline CDR1 is MNHNS and CDR2 SASEGT. CDR3 DNA sequence: TGTGCCGTGTCGGACAGGGGGTCAGGAAACACCATATATTTT. Its translation is CAVSDRGSGNTIYF.

This chain links TRBV9 with TRBJ2-7, with 7 bases fitting TRBD2. The V gene's germline CDR1 is SGDLS and CDR2 YYNGEE. The CDR3 contains 12 residues. Germline trimming cut 0 bases from V and 6 bases from J; bases unmatched to any gene: 0. The CDR3 sequence: CASSVGGGEQYF. The CDR3 DNA sequence: TGTGCCAGCAGCGTAGGGGGGGGCGAGCAGTACTTC.

The chain is built from TRBV25-1 and TRBJ1-2, with 8 nucleotides matching TRBD1. CDR1 and CDR2 from the germline V gene are MGHDK and SYGVNS. With V trimmed by 4 bases and J by 4 bases, 17 bases remained unmatched. The CDR3 extends over 18 amino acids. CDR3 in amino acids: CASSAPGTGLHPLYGYTF. CDR3 bases: TGTGCCAGCAGTGCGCCCGGGACAGGCCTACACCCCCTCTATGGCTACACCTTC.

This clone was seen once. The chain employs TRBV14 and TRBJ2-5; D is undetermined. The V gene lost 0 bases and the J gene lost 7 bases, with 12 bases spanning the gap. The CDR3 is 14 residues long. The germline gives CDR1 SGHDN, CDR2 FVKESK. The CDR3 nucleotides are TGTGCCAGCAGCCAAGATCTGAACCGCGGGACCCAGTACTTC. Protein sequence: CASSQDLNRGTQYF.

The rearrangement uses TRBV18 and TRBJ1-6; no definite D call. Per the germline V gene, CDR1 is KGHSH and CDR2 is LQKENI. V lost 1 base and J 14 bases, leaving 15 bases between the germline ends. CDR3 length equals 14 residues. CDR3 sequence (DNA): TGTGCCAGCTCACCACTGCGCTCGGTCTCGGCCCTCCACTTT. Protein product: CASSPLRSVSALHF.

The chain has TRBV5-1 and TRBJ2-3, with a tentative D call TRBD1 (5 bases). Trimming shortened V by 1 base and J by 5 bases, and 5 bases separated the two germline ends. The CDR3 spans 12 residues. The V gene's germline CDR1 is SGHRS and CDR2 YFSETQ. Here the CDR3 DNA reads TGCGCCAGCAGCTTGAGGGGAGATACGCAGTATTTT. Protein sequence: CASSLRGDTQYF.

J is TRBJ2-2 and V is TRBV30, with a weak D call TRBD2 (5 bases). The V and J ends lost 5 bases and 6 bases respectively, with 13 bases between them. CDR1 and CDR2 from the germline V gene are GTSNPN and SVGIG (reference sequence). The CDR3 length is 13 residues. The CDR3 reads CAWFQRRPGELFF. In DNA, the CDR3 is TGTGCCTGGTTCCAAAGGAGGCCCGGGGAGCTGTTTTTT.

V and J are TRBV9 and TRBJ1-5, with a weak D call TRBD1 (6 bases). The CDR3 runs to 15 residues. In germline, CDR1 is SGDLS, CDR2 YYNGEE. The V and J ends lost 1 base and 4 bases respectively, with 12 bases between them. The CDR3 loop is CASSVQGQPNQPQHF. The CDR3 DNA sequence: TGTGCCAGCAGCGTACAAGGACAGCCTAATCAGCCCCAGCATTTT.

This chain joins TRBV12-5 and TRBJ2-2; 8 bases match TRBD1. Trimming took 1 base from V and 0 from J; bases not matched to a gene: 1. CDR1 and CDR2 (germline): LGHNT, FRNRAP. The CDR3 length is 16 residues. The CDR3 loop reads CASGLGGQANTGELFF. For the CDR3, the DNA is TGTGCTAGTGGTTTGGGGGGACAGGCGAACACCGGGGAGCTGTTTTTT. Filled out from reference TRBV12-5 and TRBJ2-2, the complete variable domain reads DARVTQTPRHKVTEMGQEVTMRCQPILGHNTVFWYRQTMMQGLELLAYFRNRAPLDDSGMPKDRFSAEMPDATLATLKIQPSEPRDSAVYFCASGLGGQANTGELFFGEGSRLTVL.